The sequence of this T cell receptor (beta chain) was determined in a study of cytomegalovirus exposure and HLA in healthy donors. PCR primers comprised 60 Vbeta and 13 Jbeta primers. The method was immunoSEQ multiplex PCR; TCRdb's version includes in-frame clones alone and lacks a portion of them. The sample has about 160,000 clones, around 74% seen once. CDR3 length: 19 amino acids. With V trimmed by 4 bases and J by 2 bases, 15 bases remained unmatched. Germline V gene sequence: CDR1 SGHTA, CDR2 FQGTGA. V and J are TRBV7-3 and TRBJ2-3, with 10 positions matching TRBD2. The specimen was PBMCs. This receptor was obtained from a female donor in good health and CMV-seronegative. CDR3 protein: CASSSTGLALSSSTDTQYF. The DNA of the CDR3 is TGTGCCAGCAGCTCCACGGGACTAGCGCTTTCCTCCTCCACAGATACGCAGTATTTT.